A single sample is the source of the 11 T cell receptor beta chains below, sequenced in a study of T-cell memory formation after mild COVID-19. TCRdb reanalysed the 5' RACE reads using MiXCR and keeps one entry per CDR3 protein. The table has 550,000 to 600,000 distinct CDR3 sequences, around 16% seen once. The sample comprised PBMCs or a T cell subset sorted from them (not recorded which). The origin of the receptors is an adult woman who had mild COVID-19 (a few samples of this study predate the infection). Cell type and time point are not known.

The gene calls are TRBV20-1 and TRBJ1-6; TRBD1 aligns across 7 bases. Trimming removed 2 bases from V and 7 bases from J; junction bases left unmatched: 5. Per the germline V gene, CDR1 is DFQATT and CDR2 is SNEGSKA (reference sequence). The CDR3 is made up of 14 amino acids. The CDR3 coding sequence is TGCAGTGCTAGACGGGCAGGGGGAAATTCACCCCTCCACTTT. Amino acid sequence: CSARRAGGNSPLHF.

V gene TRBV10-3 combines with J gene TRBJ2-1; 9 nucleotides match TRBD1. V lost 10 bases to trimming and J lost 6 bases; unmatched junction nucleotides: 7. The CDR3 is made up of 13 amino acids. The germline gives CDR1 ENHRY, CDR2 SYGVKD. The CDR3 region has the DNA TGTGCCACGGGACAGGGCCTTTCCAATGAGCAGTTCTTC. Amino acid sequence: CATGQGLSNEQFF.

This clonotype was seen a handful of times. The rearrangement uses TRBV21-1 and TRBJ1-3; TRBD1 is taken as the D call from the table, unchecked against the DNA. TRBV21-1 counts as a pseudogene. The CDR3 consists of 15 residues. CDR3 sequence: CASSIRGVNGNTIYF. In DNA form, the CDR3 reads TGTGCCAGCAGCATTCGGGGGGTCAATGGAAACACCATATATTTT.

In its sample, this clonotype was seen a few times. For the CDR3, the DNA is TGTGCCAGCTCATCACTGGCGACAGAGCCCTATGGCTACACCTTC. Its translation is CASSSLATEPYGYTF. The rearrangement joins TRBV18 to TRBJ1-2, with D possibly being TRBD1 (5 bases). Trimming shortened V by 5 bases and J by 4 bases, and 17 bases separated the two germline ends. Per the germline V gene, CDR1 is KGHSH and CDR2 is LQKENI. The CDR3 extends over 15 amino acids.

The CDR3 loop is CASSVSDTRNTIYF. The DNA of the CDR3 is TGTGCCAGCAGCGTATCGGACACTCGAAACACCATATATTTT. This chain links TRBV9 with TRBJ1-3, with D possibly being TRBD1 (5 bases). V lost 1 base and J 5 bases, leaving 10 bases between the germline ends. The CDR3 extends over 14 amino acids. Germline loops: CDR1 SGDLS, CDR2 YYNGEE.

J is TRBJ1-1 and V is TRBV6-5; 8 bases fit TRBD1. The CDR3 is 13 amino acids. Trimming at V came to 4 bases and at J to 3 bases, leaving 1 base not matched to a gene. CDR1 is MNHEY and CDR2 is SVGAGI in the germline V gene. CDR3 sequence reads: CASSSGGDTEAFF. CDR3 bases: TGTGCCAGCAGTTCAGGGGGCGACACTGAAGCTTTCTTT.

The V and J genes are TRBV7-2 and TRBJ1-1; TRBD1 might be the D (5 bases). The CDR3 has 15 residues. Per the germline V gene, CDR1 is SGHTA and CDR2 is FQGNSA. V lost 2 bases and J 0 bases, leaving 10 bases between the germline ends. The CDR3 sequence: CASSLQGYVNTEAFF. Here the CDR3 DNA reads TGTGCCAGCAGCTTACAGGGTTATGTGAACACTGAAGCTTTCTTT.

The chain links TRBV7-3 to TRBJ1-1; 10 bases are shared with TRBD1. The CDR3 is 16 amino acids. The germline V gene encodes CDR1 SGHTA and CDR2 FQGTGA. The V segment lost 1 base and the J segment 1 base; nucleotides outside the gene matches: 3. As DNA, the CDR3 is TGTGCCAGCAGCTTAATGGGACAGGGGAAGAACACTGAAGCTTTCTTT. This codes for CASSLMGQGKNTEAFF.

This chain uses TRBV9 with TRBJ2-7; TRBD1 agrees at 9 bases. V dropped 3 bases and J dropped 6; count of bases not matched to a gene: 7. CDR1 is SGDLS and CDR2 is YYNGEE in the germline V gene. CDR3 length equals 14 residues. This chain's CDR3 is CASSETGGTAEQYF. The CDR3 region has the DNA TGTGCCAGCAGCGAGACAGGGGGAACCGCCGAGCAGTACTTC.

This clonotype was seen repeatedly, ten times or more. The rearrangement links TRBV29-1 to TRBJ1-1; D is uncertain. CDR3 length: 13 residues. CDR1 SQVTM and CDR2 ANQGSEA come from the germline V gene. Between the trimmed V and J ends, which lost 7 bases and 1 base, there was a span of 13 bases. The CDR3 region is CSAALGWNTEAFF. The DNA for the CDR3 is TGCAGCGCAGCGCTGGGGTGGAACACTGAAGCTTTCTTT.

This clonotype has only a few counts. The V call is TRBV3-1, the J call TRBJ2-2; D call uncertain. Germline CDR1 LGHDT, CDR2 YNNKEL (reference sequence). The CDR3 totals 13 residues. Trimming took off 3 bases at V and 3 bases at J, with 5 bases between the two ends. The DNA of the CDR3 is TGTGCCAGCAGCCACGGGCACACCGGGGAGCTGTTTTTT. Its translation: CASSHGHTGELFF.